This T cell receptor (beta chain) emerged from a study of persistence of HIV-infected CD4 T cells. Study-wide results and caveats: TCR analyses could not target the rare provirus-carrying CMV-responding cells. CMV- and Gag-responding cells had lower TCRbeta richness than CD3/CD28-responding cells.

With respect to this clone: Its antigen is unknown.

The libraries were made with immunoSEQ version 4 in survey mode. Measured with immunoSEQ multiplex PCR; TCRdb has only the in-frame clones, and not every one. The sample consists of about 50,000 clones, around 72% of them appearing once. The stimulus was lysate of CMV-infected fibroblasts, 10 ug/mL. CD40L-negative CD69-negative CD45RO-high memory CD4+ T cells were sorted as populations depleted of antigen-responding cells. Germline trimming cut 3 bases from V and 6 bases from J; bases unmatched to any gene: 5. This CDR3 has 15 residues. Germline assignment: CDR1 MGHRA and CDR2 YSYEKL. The sequence was collected from an adult man with HIV who was CMV-seropositive. The J gene is TRBJ1-2, the V gene TRBV4-1, with 12 bases identical to TRBD1. Sequenced material: CD4+ T cells sorted from PBMCs after roughly 19-hour stimulation, taken from a patient who received antiretroviral therapy. The CDR3 loop is CASSQLGTGGHGYTF. CDR3 nucleotide sequence: TGCGCCAGCAGCCAGCTTGGGACAGGGGGCCATGGCTACACCTTC.